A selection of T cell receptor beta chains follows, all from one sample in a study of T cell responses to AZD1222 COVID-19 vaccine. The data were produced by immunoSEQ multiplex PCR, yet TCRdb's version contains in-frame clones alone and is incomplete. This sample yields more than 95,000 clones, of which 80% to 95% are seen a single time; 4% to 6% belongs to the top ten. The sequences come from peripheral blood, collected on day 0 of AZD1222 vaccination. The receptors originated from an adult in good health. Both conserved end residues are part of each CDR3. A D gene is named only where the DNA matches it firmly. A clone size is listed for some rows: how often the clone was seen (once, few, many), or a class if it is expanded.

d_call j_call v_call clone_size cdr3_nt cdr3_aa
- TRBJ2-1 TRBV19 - TGTGCCAGTAGTCCCGTCAGGTACAATGAGCAGTTCTTC CASSPVRYNEQFF
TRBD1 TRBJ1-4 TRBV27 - TGTGCCAGCACCCCAACAGGGGGTGGTGAAAAACTGTTTTTT CASTPTGGGEKLFF
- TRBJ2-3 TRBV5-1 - TGCGCCAGCAGCTTGGGCGGATCGATCGGGGATACGCAGTATTTT CASSLGGSIGDTQYF
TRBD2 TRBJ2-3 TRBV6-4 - TGTGCCAGCAGTGACTCCGGGACTAGCGGGGGAGATACGCAGTATTTT CASSDSGTSGGDTQYF
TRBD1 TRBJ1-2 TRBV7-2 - TGTGCCAGCAGCTTGGTCAGGGGGGAATATGGCTACACCTTC CASSLVRGEYGYTF
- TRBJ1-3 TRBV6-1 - TGTGCCAGCAGTGAAGATACGGCGTTCTCTGGAAACACCATATATTTT CASSEDTAFSGNTIYF
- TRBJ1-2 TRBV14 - TGTGCCAGCACCCGGGACATCGCGGGTGGCTACACCTTC CASTRDIAGGYTF
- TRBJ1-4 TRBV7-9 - TGTGCCAGCAGCCCAGCAGGACTGGATAATGAAAAACTGTTTTTT CASSPAGLDNEKLFF
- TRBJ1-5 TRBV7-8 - TGTGCCAGCAGCCCCCGACAGGCCTCAAGCAATCAGCCCCAGCATTTT CASSPRQASSNQPQHF
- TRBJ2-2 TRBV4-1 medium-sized TGCGCCAGCAGCCAAGGAAACCTTTACGGGGAGCTGTTTTTT CASSQGNLYGELFF
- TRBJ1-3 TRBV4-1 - TGCGCCAGCAGCCCAAGGGACGGGGATAGGGATGGAAACACCATATATTTT CASSPRDGDRDGNTIYF
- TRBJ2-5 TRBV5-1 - TGCGCCAGCAGCTCTGCGGGGTACCAAGAGACCCAGTACTTC CASSSAGYQETQYF
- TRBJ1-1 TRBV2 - TGTGCCAGCAGTCTATCACAGTACACTGAAGCTTTCTTT CASSLSQYTEAFF
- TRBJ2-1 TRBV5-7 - TGTGCCAGCAGTACAACGAAGGATGAGCAGTTCTTC CASSTTKDEQFF
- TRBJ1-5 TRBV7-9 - TGTGCCAGCAGCGGGGAAACGGGCCAGCCCCAGCATTTT CASSGETGQPQHF
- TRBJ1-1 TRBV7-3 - TGTGCCAGCAGCTTAGATGGCAATGATATCTCTGAAGCTTTCTTT CASSLDGNDISEAFF
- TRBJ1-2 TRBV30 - TGTGCCTGGAGTGTACAAGTTCACTATGGCTACACCTTC CAWSVQVHYGYTF
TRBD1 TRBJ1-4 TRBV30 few TGTGCCTGGAGTGTACTGGGACAGGGGGGTAAACTGTTTTTT CAWSVLGQGGKLFF
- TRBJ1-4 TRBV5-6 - TGTGCCAGCAGCCTGGGACCTAATGAAAAACTGTTTTTT CASSLGPNEKLFF
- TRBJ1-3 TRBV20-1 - TGCAGTGCTAGTTCGCCAGAGAAGGGAAATACCATATATTTT CSASSPEKGNTIYF
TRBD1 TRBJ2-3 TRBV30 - TGTGCCTGGAGTGGGACAGGGGATACGCAGTATTTT CAWSGTGDTQYF
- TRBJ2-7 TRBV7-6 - TGTGCCAGCAGCTTAGAGGGGCGGGCTGGCCCCTACGAGCAGTACTTC CASSLEGRAGPYEQYF
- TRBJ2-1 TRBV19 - TGTGCCAGCCGGGGGCAGGGTAAGGACAATGAGCAGTTCTTC CASRGQGKDNEQFF